The source of this T cell receptor (beta chain) is a study of T cells after yellow fever vaccination. Findings of the study overall: Abundant bulk-population clonotypes could contaminate the FACS-sorted repertoires.

Germline V CDR1 and CDR2: SQVTM, ANQGSEA. Trimming took off 6 bases at V and 0 bases at J, with 12 bases between the two ends. The CDR3 length is 14 residues. Details on this clonotype: What it recognizes is unknown.

It was through 5'RACE template switching that TCR cDNA was made, with a universal primer site and UMIs added. TCRdb fed the 5' RACE reads into MiXCR, producing one record per CDR3 protein. Of approximately 580,000 distinct CDR3 sequences in the sample, about a sixth were seen once. The sample here was PBMCs, taken around 5 days after the first yellow fever vaccination. The TCR was taken from a man younger than 35 who received the YFV17D yellow fever vaccine. The J gene is TRBJ1-3, the V gene TRBV29-1; possibly TRBD1 for D (6 bases). CDR3 residues: CSVADRNSGNTIYF. The CDR3, as DNA: TGCAGCGTAGCCGACAGGAACTCTGGAAACACCATATATTTT.